This paragraph covers one T cell receptor (beta chain) sequence. The PCR employed 60 Vbeta primers together with 13 Jbeta primers. Method: immunoSEQ multiplex PCR; TCRdb's copy keeps in-frame clones and lacks some. Here the sample spans about 120,000 clones, approximately 76% being singletons. J was trimmed by 16 bases and V by 3 bases; bases with no gene match: 15. The CDR3 sequence is 15 residues long. CDR1 is MRHNA, CDR2 SNTAGT, per germline. This specimen belongs to a study of cytomegalovirus exposure and HLA in healthy donors. The sequencing input was PBMCs. The sequence came from a man over 45 in good health and CMV-seropositive. V usage is TRBV6-4 and J usage is TRBJ2-1, with 10 bases aligning to TRBD2. The CDR3 here is CASSEVIAGGPTHFF. Written as DNA, the CDR3 is TGTGCCAGCAGTGAAGTGATAGCGGGAGGCCCAACACATTTCTTC.